This T cell receptor (beta chain) is drawn from a study of OX40 agonist ivuxolimab in advanced cancers. Looking at the study overall: The costimulatory receptor OX40 (CD134) was targeted by ivuxolimab, a fully human IgG2 agonistic monoclonal antibody. Partial responses occurred in three dose-escalation patients: two with cutaneous melanoma and one with hepatocellular carcinoma. Prior anti-PD-1, anti-PD-L1 or anti-CTLA-4 therapy was permitted, and checkpoint inhibitors had been received by less than 45% of dose-escalation patients. Of the roughly 51 patients in dose escalation, some 20 had hepatocellular carcinoma, about 15 had melanoma, 9 had renal cell carcinoma and 9 had head and neck cancer. Intravenous ivuxolimab was administered to patients every 2 weeks at six dose levels: 0.01, 0.1, 0.3, 1.5, 3 and 10 mg/kg. Peripheral TCRbeta sequencing aimed to test whether ivuxolimab altered TCR sequence diversity and caused clonal T-cell expansion. The paper covers the monotherapy dose-escalation part of the phase I ivuxolimab trial, which included N of about 50 patients. In the dose-escalation cohort, 70% to 90% of patients were male, and the mean age was approximately 60 years with a range of roughly 23 to 79.

To sequence the TCRbeta CDR3 region, genomic DNA was isolated from the sorted cells. TCRbeta CDR3 regions were sequenced using the immunoSEQ Assay. The table was pulled from immuneACCESS by TCRdb, which kept in-frame rearrangements only. Such tables lose some clones; where checked, under half of the loss comes from unresolved V genes, and the rest has no known cause. In this sample the table shows about 59,000 clones, 94% of which occur a single time. The ten largest make up about 19% of the sample. A note on this clone: Its cognate antigen has yet to be identified. No much larger clonotype is one base removed from it; base qualities were not supplied.

Patients with a history of autoimmune disease or receiving systemic immunosuppression were excluded from the trial. Peripheral blood for TCR sequencing was drawn from every dose cohort at baseline, at cycle 4 day 1 and at cycle 7 day 1. Samples came from an open-label, multicenter, first-in-human phase I dose-escalation trial of ivuxolimab. Adults with locally advanced or metastatic head and neck squamous cell, hepatocellular, melanoma or renal cell carcinoma were enrolled in the trial. Before TCR sequencing, CD4+ T cells and CD8+ T cells were sorted from peripheral blood as separate populations. What the study reported, not specific to this receptor: In the 0.1-3.0 mg/kg groups, partial responders were among the patients with the lowest normalized peripheral clonal expansion, particularly in CD8+ T cells. Low levels of normalized T-cell clonal expansion were also seen in some patients who did not respond. On average, CD8+ T cells showed more expanded clones than CD4+ T cells after ivuxolimab. Which antigens the clonally expanded peripheral T cells were specific for was not determined. At doses of 0.1 to 3.0 mg/kg, clonal expansion of both CD4+ and CD8+ T cells in blood was seen between baseline and week 6.

As encoded in the germline V gene, CDR1 is SGDLS while CDR2 is YYNGEE. At the junction V is shortened by 0 bases and J by 8 bases; bases outside the gene matches: 14. The CDR3 runs 18 residues from the cysteine to the phenylalanine. Of all the DNA, just the CDR3 is kept, 54 bases in frame from base 1. The source of this sequence is an adult with an advanced solid tumor such as melanoma, head and neck, liver or kidney cancer. This receptor chain uses TRBV9 and TRBJ2-1, and TRBD2 aligns with 10 junction nucleotides. The sample here was CD4+ or CD8+ T cells sorted from blood, taken in a trial of the OX40 agonist ivuxolimab. This receptor has the CDR3 CASSVVGTSALLGDEQFF. Here is the DNA: TGTGCCAGCAGCGTAGTAGGGACTAGCGCGTTACTGGGGGATGAGCAGTTCTTC.